A selection of T cell receptor beta chains follows, all from one sample in a study of stem cell transplantation in POMP-related autoinflammatory disease. Clones were read by immunoSEQ multiplex PCR, and TCRdb kept only the in-frame ones, dropping some. The sample includes some 68,000 clones, approximately 91% seen only once; the top ten take about 0.69%. This sample comprised CD4+ T cells from PBMCs, obtained after stem cell transplantation. These receptor sequences come from a human patient with POMP-related autoinflammation and immune dysregulation (PRAID). Some T cells may trace back to the graft donor. The CDR3 runs from the conserved cysteine through the conserved F or W. The D gene is left open where the match is weak. Some rows mark clone size as missing; the rest say once, few, many or name a class of expanded clone.

clone_size j_call d_call v_call cdr3_aa cdr3_nt
NA TRBJ2-3 TRBD2 TRBV5-1 CASSLGAGADTQYF TGCGCCAGCAGCTTAGGAGCGGGGGCAGATACGCAGTATTTT
NA TRBJ1-4 TRBD1 TRBV29-1 CSVGTGRNEKLFF TGCAGCGTTGGGACAGGGAGGAATGAAAAACTGTTTTTT
NA TRBJ2-1 TRBD2 TRBV10-1 CASSGGRAGGEQFF TGCGCCAGCAGTGGCGGGAGGGCCGGGGGTGAGCAGTTCTTC
once TRBJ1-1 NA TRBV5-1 CASRQGEATEAFF TGCGCCAGCAGGCAAGGGGAGGCCACTGAAGCTTTCTTT
NA TRBJ2-1 TRBD1 TRBV28 CASRDRLYNEQFF TGTGCCAGCCGGGACAGGCTCTACAATGAGCAGTTCTTC
NA TRBJ1-6 TRBD1 TRBV6-5 CASSRTGGGSPLHF TGTGCCAGCAGCAGAACAGGGGGAGGATCACCCCTCCACTTT
NA TRBJ1-3 NA TRBV6-5 CASVRGPSGNTIYF TGTGCCAGTGTACGAGGTCCCTCTGGAAACACCATATATTTT
NA TRBJ2-1 NA TRBV29-1 CSVVDRREQFF TGCAGCGTTGTGGATCGCCGTGAGCAGTTCTTC
NA TRBJ2-3 NA TRBV6-1 CASTAWVGATDTQYF TGTGCCAGCACCGCCTGGGTGGGGGCGACAGATACGCAGTATTTT
NA TRBJ2-3 TRBD1 TRBV18 CASSPSDRVTDTQYF TGTGCCAGCTCACCGTCGGACAGGGTAACAGATACGCAGTATTTT
NA TRBJ2-1 NA TRBV19 CASSILRDEQFF TGTGCCAGTAGTATTTTAAGGGATGAGCAGTTCTTC
NA TRBJ2-5 NA TRBV29-1 CSVKGQFQETQYF TGCAGCGTGAAAGGACAGTTCCAAGAGACCCAGTACTTC
NA TRBJ2-1 TRBD2 TRBV30 CAWSVVAGASNEQFF TGTGCCTGGAGTGTAGTAGCGGGAGCTAGCAATGAGCAGTTCTTC
NA TRBJ1-4 NA TRBV7-8 CASRLDSTNEKLFF TGTGCCAGCAGGCTAGACAGTACTAATGAAAAACTGTTTTTT
few TRBJ1-2 NA TRBV28 CASSFGQNGYTF TGTGCCAGCAGTTTCGGTCAGAATGGCTACACCTTC
NA TRBJ2-7 TRBD1 TRBV18 CASSPRDRIHEQYF TGTGCCAGCTCACCTCGGGACAGGATCCACGAGCAGTACTTC
NA TRBJ2-3 NA TRBV11-2 CASSLDTGTDTQYF TGTGCCAGCAGCTTAGATACAGGGACAGATACGCAGTATTTT
NA TRBJ2-7 TRBD2 TRBV6-5 CASSWGGSSYEQYF TGTGCCAGCAGCTGGGGGGGGTCCTCCTACGAGCAGTACTTC
NA TRBJ1-2 NA TRBV5-5 CASRGGNSLGGYTF TGTGCCAGCAGAGGGGGGAATAGTTTGGGTGGCTACACCTTC
NA TRBJ2-7 NA TRBV30 CAWSVPRTTSSYEQYF TGTGCCTGGAGTGTACCCCGGACTACCAGCTCCTACGAGCAGTACTTC
NA TRBJ2-3 NA TRBV29-1 CSVIRSTDTQYF TGCAGCGTTATCCGGAGCACAGATACGCAGTATTTT
once TRBJ2-5 TRBD1 TRBV3-1/TRBV3-2 CASSQGQGNKETQYF TGTGCCAGCAGCCAGGGACAGGGGAATAAGGAGACCCAGTACTTC
NA TRBJ1-2 NA TRBV2 CASSEEQGLHGYTF TGTGCCAGCAGTGAGGAACAGGGTCTCCATGGCTACACCTTC
NA TRBJ2-5 TRBD2 TRBV2 CASSPPLTSGDSETQYF TGTGCCAGCAGTCCCCCGCTGACTAGCGGGGATTCGGAGACCCAGTACTTC
NA TRBJ2-5 NA TRBV3-1/TRBV3-2 CASSYRRGQETQYF TGTGCCAGCAGCTACAGGAGAGGGCAAGAGACCCAGTACTTC
NA TRBJ1-1 NA TRBV25-1 CASRDLGTEAFF TGTGCCAGCAGGGATCTGGGGACTGAAGCTTTCTTT
NA TRBJ2-2 TRBD2 TRBV5-1 CASSGGPHGELFF TGCGCCAGTTCGGGAGGCCCCCACGGGGAGCTGTTTTTT
NA TRBJ2-3 NA TRBV7-9 CASSVSPNTDTQYF TGTGCCAGCAGCGTTAGCCCGAACACAGATACGCAGTATTTT
NA TRBJ2-5 TRBD2 TRBV5-4 CASSLWTSPETQYF TGTGCCAGCAGCTTGTGGACTAGCCCAGAGACCCAGTACTTC
NA TRBJ2-5 TRBD1 TRBV3-1/TRBV3-2 CASSPDRGRLETQYF TGTGCCAGCAGCCCCGACAGGGGGCGCTTAGAGACCCAGTACTTC
NA TRBJ1-5 TRBD1 TRBV7-6 CASSGGTGGGQPQHF TGTGCCAGCAGTGGGGGGACAGGGGGCGGACAGCCCCAGCATTTT
NA TRBJ2-4 TRBD2 TRBV11-3 CASSPRTSALNIQYF TGTGCCAGCAGCCCGCGGACTAGCGCGCTGAACATTCAGTACTTC
NA TRBJ1-3 NA TRBV11-2 CASSLQGRNTIYF TGTGCCAGCAGCTTACAGGGGAGAAACACCATATATTTT
NA TRBJ1-2 NA TRBV11-2 CASSLVFGTLLYGYTF TGTGCCAGCAGCTTAGTATTTGGCACGCTGCTCTATGGCTACACCTTC
NA TRBJ2-2 NA TRBV4-1 CASSQDPGYTGELFF TGCGCCAGCAGCCAAGATCCGGGATACACCGGGGAGCTGTTTTTT
once TRBJ2-2 NA TRBV24-1 CATGRNLNTGELFF TGTGCCACTGGCAGAAACTTGAACACCGGGGAGCTGTTTTTT
NA TRBJ1-1 TRBD1 TRBV7-2 CASSLVAGTGVWDTEAFF TGTGCCAGCAGCTTAGTAGCAGGGACAGGGGTCTGGGACACTGAAGCTTTCTTT
NA TRBJ1-3 TRBD1 TRBV6-5 CASSWDRELSGNTIYF TGTGCCAGCAGTTGGGACAGGGAGTTATCTGGAAACACCATATATTTT
few TRBJ1-6 NA TRBV20-1 CSASGQLDSPLHF TGCAGTGCTAGTGGGCAGCTAGATTCACCCCTCCACTTT
NA TRBJ1-6 TRBD1 TRBV27 CASRSGGRGHSPLHF TGTGCCAGCAGATCGGGAGGCAGGGGGCACTCACCCCTCCACTTT
NA TRBJ1-1 NA TRBV15 CATSRGPESTEAFF TGTGCCACCAGCAGAGGTCCCGAGAGCACTGAAGCTTTCTTT
few TRBJ2-2 NA TRBV3-1/TRBV3-2 CASSRDLSTGELFF TGTGCCAGCAGCCGGGACCTATCAACCGGGGAGCTGTTTTTT
NA TRBJ1-4 NA TRBV28 CASSYSEKLFF TGTGCCAGCAGCTACAGTGAAAAACTGTTTTTT